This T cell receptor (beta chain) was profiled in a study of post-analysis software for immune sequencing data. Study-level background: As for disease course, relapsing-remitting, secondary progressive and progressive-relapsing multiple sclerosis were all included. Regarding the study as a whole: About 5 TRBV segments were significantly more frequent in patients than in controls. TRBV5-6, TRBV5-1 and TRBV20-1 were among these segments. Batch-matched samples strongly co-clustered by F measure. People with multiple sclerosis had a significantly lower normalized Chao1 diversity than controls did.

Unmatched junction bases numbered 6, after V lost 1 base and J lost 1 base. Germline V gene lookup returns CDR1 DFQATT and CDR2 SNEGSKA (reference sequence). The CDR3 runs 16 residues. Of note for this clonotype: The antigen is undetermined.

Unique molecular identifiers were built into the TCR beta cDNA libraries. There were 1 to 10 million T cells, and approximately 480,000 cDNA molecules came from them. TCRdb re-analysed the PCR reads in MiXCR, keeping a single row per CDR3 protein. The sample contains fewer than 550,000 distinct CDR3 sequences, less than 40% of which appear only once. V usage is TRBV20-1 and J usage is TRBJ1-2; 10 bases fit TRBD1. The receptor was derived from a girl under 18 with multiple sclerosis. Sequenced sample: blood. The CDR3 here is CSARGPGQGINYGYTF. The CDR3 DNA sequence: TGCAGTGCTAGAGGTCCGGGACAGGGGATTAACTATGGCTACACCTTC.